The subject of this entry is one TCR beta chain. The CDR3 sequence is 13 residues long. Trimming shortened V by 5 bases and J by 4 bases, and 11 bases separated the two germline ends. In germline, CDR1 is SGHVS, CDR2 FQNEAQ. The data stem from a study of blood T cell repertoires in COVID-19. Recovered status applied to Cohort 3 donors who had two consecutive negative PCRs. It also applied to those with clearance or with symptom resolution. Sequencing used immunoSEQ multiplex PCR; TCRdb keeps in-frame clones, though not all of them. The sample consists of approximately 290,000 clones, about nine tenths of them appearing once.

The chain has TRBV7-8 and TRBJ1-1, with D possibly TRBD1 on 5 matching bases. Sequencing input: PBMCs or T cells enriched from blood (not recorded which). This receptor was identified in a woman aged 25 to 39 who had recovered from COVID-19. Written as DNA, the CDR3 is TGTGCCAGCAGCCCTCTCAGGGTCACTGAAGCTTTCTTT. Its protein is CASSPLRVTEAFF. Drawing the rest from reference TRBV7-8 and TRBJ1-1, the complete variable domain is GAGVSQSPRYKVAKRGQDVALRCDPISGHVSLFWYQQALGQGPEFLTYFQNEAQLDKSGLPSDRFFAERPEGSVSTLKIQRTQQEDSAVYLCASSPLRVTEAFFGQGTRLTVV.